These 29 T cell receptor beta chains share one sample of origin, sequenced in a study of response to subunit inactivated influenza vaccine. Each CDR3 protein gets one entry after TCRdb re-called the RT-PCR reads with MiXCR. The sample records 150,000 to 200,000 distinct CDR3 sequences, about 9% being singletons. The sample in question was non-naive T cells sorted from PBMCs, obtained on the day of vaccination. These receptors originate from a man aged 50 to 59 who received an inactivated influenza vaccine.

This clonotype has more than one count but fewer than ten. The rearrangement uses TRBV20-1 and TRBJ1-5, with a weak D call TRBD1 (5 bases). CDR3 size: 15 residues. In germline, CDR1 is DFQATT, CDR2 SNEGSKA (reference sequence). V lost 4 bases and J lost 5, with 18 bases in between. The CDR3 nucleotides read TGCAGTGCTAATGAAGTGGGGAGGGGTTATCAGCCCCAGCATTTT. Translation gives CSANEVGRGYQPQHF.

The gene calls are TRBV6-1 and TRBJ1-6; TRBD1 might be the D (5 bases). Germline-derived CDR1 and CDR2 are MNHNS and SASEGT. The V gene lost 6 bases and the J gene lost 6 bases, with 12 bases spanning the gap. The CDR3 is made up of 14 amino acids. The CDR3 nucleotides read TGTGCCAGCAGCGGGACCTCGGGTAATTCACCCCTCCACTTT. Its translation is CASSGTSGNSPLHF.

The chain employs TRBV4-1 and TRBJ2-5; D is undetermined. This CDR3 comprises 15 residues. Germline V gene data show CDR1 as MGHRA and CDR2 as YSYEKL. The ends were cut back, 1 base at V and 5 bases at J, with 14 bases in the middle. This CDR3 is CASSQVNRISETQYF. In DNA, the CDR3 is TGCGCCAGCAGCCAAGTAAATAGGATATCTGAGACCCAGTACTTC.

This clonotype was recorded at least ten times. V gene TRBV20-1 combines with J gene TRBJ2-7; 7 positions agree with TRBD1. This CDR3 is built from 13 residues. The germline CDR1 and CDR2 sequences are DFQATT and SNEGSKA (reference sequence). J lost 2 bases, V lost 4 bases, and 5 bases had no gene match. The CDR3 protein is CSAKYTGAYEQYF. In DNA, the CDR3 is TGCAGTGCTAAATATACAGGGGCCTACGAGCAGTACTTC.

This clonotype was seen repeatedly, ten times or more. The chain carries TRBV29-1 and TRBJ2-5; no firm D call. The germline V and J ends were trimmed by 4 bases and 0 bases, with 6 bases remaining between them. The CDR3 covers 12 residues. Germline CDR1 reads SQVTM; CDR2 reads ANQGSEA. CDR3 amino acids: CSVGGYQETQYF. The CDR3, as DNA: TGCAGCGTTGGAGGCTACCAAGAGACCCAGTACTTC.

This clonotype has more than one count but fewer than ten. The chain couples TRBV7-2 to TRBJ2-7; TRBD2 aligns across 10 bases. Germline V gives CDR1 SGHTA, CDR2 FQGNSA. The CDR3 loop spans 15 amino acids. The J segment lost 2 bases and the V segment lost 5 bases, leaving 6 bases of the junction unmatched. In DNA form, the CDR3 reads TGTGCCAGCAGCCGCAGGACTAGCGGTGCCTACGAGCAGTACTTC. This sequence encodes CASSRRTSGAYEQYF.

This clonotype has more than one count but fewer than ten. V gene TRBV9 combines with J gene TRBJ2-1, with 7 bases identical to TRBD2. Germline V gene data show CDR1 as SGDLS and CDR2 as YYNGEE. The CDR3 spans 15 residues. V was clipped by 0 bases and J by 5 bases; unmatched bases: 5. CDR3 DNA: TGTGCCAGCAGCGTAGAACTAGCGACCGACAATGAGCAGTTCTTC. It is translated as CASSVELATDNEQFF.

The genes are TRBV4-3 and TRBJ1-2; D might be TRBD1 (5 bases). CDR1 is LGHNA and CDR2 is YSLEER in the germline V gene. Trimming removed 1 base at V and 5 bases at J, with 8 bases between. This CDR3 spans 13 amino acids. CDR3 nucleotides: TGCGCCAGCAGCCAAGGCAGGGAGTATGGCTACACCTTC. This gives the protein CASSQGREYGYTF.

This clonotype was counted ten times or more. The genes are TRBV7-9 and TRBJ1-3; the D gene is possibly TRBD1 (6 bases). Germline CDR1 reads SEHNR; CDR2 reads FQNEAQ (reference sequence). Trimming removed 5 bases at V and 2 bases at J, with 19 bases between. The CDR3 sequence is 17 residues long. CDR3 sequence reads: CASSGGGQYYTGNTIYF. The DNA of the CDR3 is TGTGCCAGCAGCGGAGGGGGACAATACTATACTGGAAACACCATATATTTT. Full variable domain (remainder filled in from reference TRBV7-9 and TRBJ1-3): DTGVSQNPRHKITKRGQNVTFRCDPISEHNRLYWYRQTLGQGPEFLTYFQNEAQLEKSRLLSDRFSAERPKGSFSTLEIQRTEQGDSAMYLCASSGGGQYYTGNTIYFGEGSWLTVV.

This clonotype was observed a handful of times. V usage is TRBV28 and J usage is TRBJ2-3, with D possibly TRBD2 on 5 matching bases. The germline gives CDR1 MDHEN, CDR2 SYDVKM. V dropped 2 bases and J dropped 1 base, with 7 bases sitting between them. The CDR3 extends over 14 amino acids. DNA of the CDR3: TGTGCCAGCAGTTTACGGACTGGCACAGATACGCAGTATTTT. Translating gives CASSLRTGTDTQYF.

The CDR3 sequence is CASSFHRDIQETQYF. In DNA form, the CDR3 reads TGTGCCAGCAGCTTCCACCGGGACATACAAGAGACCCAGTACTTC. The gene calls are TRBV7-2 and TRBJ2-5, with a weak D call TRBD1 (6 bases). Germline V lookup: CDR1 SGHTA, CDR2 FQGNSA. V gave up 3 bases and J gave up 2 bases, with 13 bases separating them. This CDR3 comprises 15 residues.

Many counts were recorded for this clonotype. The CDR3 DNA is TGCGCCAGCAGGGAGGGATCGAACACTGAAGCTTTCTTT. Protein product: CASREGSNTEAFF. The rearrangement joins TRBV5-1 to TRBJ1-1; no firm D call. Trimming pared 5 bases from V and 1 base from J, leaving 9 bases between. This CDR3 has 13 residues. Germline V gene data show CDR1 as SGHRS and CDR2 as YFSETQ.

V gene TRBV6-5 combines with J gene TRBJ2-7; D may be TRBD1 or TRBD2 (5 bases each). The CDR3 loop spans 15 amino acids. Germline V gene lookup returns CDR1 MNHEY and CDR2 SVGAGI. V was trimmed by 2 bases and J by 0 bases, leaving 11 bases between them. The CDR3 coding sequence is TGTGCCAGCAGTTACCAGGCTGGGGGCTCCTACGAGCAGTACTTC. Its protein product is CASSYQAGGSYEQYF.

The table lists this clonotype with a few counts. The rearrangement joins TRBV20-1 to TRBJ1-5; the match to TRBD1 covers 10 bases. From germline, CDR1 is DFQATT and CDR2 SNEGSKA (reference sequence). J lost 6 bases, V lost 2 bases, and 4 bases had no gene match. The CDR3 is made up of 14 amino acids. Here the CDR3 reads CSARTGTGVQPQHF. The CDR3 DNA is TGCAGTGCTAGAACCGGGACAGGGGTTCAGCCCCAGCATTTT.

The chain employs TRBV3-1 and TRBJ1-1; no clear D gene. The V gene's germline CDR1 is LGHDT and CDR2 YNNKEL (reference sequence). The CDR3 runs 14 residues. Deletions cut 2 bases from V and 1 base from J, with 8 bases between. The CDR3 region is CASSQRTGNTEAFF. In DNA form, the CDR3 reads TGTGCCAGCAGCCAACGGACGGGGAACACTGAAGCTTTCTTT.

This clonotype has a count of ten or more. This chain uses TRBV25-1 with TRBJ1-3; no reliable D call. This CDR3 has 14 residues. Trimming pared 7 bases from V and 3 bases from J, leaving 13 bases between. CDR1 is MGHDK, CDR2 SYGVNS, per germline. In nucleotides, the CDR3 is TGTGCCAGCAATGCGGCGGGGTTTGGAAACACCATATATTTT. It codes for CASNAAGFGNTIYF. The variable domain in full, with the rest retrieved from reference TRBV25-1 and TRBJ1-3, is EADIYQTPRYLVIGTGKKITLECSQTMGHDKMYWYQQDPGMELHLIHYSYGVNSTEKGDLSSESTVSRIRTEHFPLTLESARPSHTSQYLCASNAAGFGNTIYFGEGSWLTVV.

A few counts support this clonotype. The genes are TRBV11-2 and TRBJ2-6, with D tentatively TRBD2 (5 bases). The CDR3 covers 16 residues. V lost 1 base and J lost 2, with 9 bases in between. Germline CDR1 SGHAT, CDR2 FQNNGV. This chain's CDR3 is CASSLGRRTGANVLTF. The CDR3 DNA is TGTGCCAGCAGCTTAGGACGGAGGACTGGGGCCAACGTCCTGACTTTC.

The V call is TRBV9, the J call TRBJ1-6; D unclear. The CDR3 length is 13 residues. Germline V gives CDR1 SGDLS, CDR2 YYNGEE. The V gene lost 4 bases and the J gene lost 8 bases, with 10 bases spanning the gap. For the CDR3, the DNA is TGTGCCAGCAGCTCCGGACCGGATTCACCCCTCCACTTT. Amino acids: CASSSGPDSPLHF.

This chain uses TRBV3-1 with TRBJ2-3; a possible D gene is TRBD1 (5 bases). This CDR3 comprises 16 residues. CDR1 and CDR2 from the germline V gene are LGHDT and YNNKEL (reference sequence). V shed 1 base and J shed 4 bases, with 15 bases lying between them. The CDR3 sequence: CASSQGGSLGPDTQYF. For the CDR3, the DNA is TGTGCCAGCAGCCAAGGCGGATCCCTGGGGCCAGATACGCAGTATTTT.

In DNA, the CDR3 is TGTGCCTGGAGTGGGGGACAGGGATCACCCCTCCACTTT. Its protein is CAWSGGQGSPLHF. V gene TRBV30 combines with J gene TRBJ1-6; 9 bases align to TRBD1. The ends lost 1 base at V and 10 bases at J; junction bases unmatched: 2. In germline, CDR1 is GTSNPN, CDR2 SVGIG (reference sequence). The CDR3 covers 13 residues.

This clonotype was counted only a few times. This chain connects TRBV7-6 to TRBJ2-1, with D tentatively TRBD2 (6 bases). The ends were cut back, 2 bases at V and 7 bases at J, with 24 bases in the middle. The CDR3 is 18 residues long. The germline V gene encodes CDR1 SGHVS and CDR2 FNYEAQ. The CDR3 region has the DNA TGTGCCAGCAGCTTATGGACTGTCACTAGCCTAGGAAGGAATGAGCAGTTCTTC. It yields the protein CASSLWTVTSLGRNEQFF.

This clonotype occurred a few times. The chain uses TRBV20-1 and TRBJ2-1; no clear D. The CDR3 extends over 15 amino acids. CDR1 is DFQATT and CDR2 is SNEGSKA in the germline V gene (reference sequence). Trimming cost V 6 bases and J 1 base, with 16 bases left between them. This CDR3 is CSAKLPLGSYNEQFF. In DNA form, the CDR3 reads TGCAGTGCAAAGCTCCCCTTAGGGTCCTACAATGAGCAGTTCTTC.

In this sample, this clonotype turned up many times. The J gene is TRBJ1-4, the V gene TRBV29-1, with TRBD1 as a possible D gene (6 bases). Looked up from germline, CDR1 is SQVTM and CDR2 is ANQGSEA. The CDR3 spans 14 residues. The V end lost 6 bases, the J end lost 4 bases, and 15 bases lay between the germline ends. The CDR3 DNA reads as TGCAGCGTAAGACAGGCTGAAGTTAATGAAAAACTGTTTTTT. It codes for CSVRQAEVNEKLFF. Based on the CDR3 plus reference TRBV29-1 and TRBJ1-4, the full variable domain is SAVISQKPSRDICQRGTSLTIQCQVDSQVTMMFWYRQQPGQSLTLIATANQGSEATYESGFVIDKFPISRPNLTFSTLTVSNMSPEDSSIYLCSVRQAEVNEKLFFGSGTQLSVL.

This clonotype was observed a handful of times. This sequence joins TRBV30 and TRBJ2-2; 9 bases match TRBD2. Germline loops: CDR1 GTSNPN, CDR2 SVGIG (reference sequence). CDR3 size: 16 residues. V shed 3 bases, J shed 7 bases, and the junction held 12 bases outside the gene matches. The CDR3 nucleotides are TGTGCCTGGAGGGTAACCGGGACTAGCATCAACGGGGAGCTGTTTTTT. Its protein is CAWRVTGTSINGELFF.

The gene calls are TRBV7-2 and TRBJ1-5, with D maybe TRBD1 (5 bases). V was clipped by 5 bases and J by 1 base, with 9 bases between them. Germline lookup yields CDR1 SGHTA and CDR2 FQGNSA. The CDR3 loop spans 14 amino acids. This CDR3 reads CASSLRQSNQPQHF. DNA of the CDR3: TGTGCCAGCAGCCTCCGACAGAGCAATCAGCCCCAGCATTTT.

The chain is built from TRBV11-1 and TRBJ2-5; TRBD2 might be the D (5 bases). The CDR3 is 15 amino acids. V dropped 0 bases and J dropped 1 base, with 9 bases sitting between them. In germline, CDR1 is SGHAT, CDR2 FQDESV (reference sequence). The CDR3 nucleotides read TGTGCCAGCAGCTTAGCCGGACTCTCCCAAGAGACCCAGTACTTC. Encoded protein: CASSLAGLSQETQYF.

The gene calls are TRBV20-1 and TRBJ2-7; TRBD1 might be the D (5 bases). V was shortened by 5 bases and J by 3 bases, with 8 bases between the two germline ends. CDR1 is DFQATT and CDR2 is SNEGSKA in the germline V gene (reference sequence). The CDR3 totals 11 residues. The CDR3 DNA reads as TGCAGTGCTCTGGGGCGCTACGAGCAGTACTTC. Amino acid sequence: CSALGRYEQYF.

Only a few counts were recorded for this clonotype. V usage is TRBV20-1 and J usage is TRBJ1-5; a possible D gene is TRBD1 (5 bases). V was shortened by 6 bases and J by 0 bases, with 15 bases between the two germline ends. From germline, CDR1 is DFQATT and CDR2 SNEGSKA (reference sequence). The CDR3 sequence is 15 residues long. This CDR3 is CSARDPAYSNQPQHF. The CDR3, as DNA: TGCAGTGCAAGGGACCCCGCTTATAGCAATCAGCCCCAGCATTTT.

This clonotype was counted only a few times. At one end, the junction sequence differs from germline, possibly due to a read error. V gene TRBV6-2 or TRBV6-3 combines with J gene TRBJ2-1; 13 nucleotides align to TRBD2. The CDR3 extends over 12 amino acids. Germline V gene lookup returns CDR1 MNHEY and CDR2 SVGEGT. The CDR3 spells CASSPGTSGTIF. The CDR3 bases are TGTGCCAGCAGTCCCGGGACTAGCGGGACCATCTTC.